This T cell receptor beta chain was identified in a study of blood T cell repertoires in COVID-19. Across the whole study: Researchers got acute and convalescent COVID-19 samples from the United States, Italy and Spain. Sources were T cells, B-cell-depleted T cells, or PBMCs; the material itself was cDNA or gDNA.

CDR1 is SGHRS, CDR2 YFSETQ, per germline. There are 15 residues in the CDR3. Deletions cut 0 bases from V and 4 bases from J, with 13 bases between. Authors' analysis steps: Amplification from reference gene primers served as the basis for estimated nucleated cell counts. The assay was immunoSEQ multiplex PCR, and TCRdb's table has in-frame clones only and misses some. The V and J calls and clone size were taken over from that table, and D and trimming were inferred from the DNA. The sample yields some 65,000 clones, about 90% seen once. The sample was peripheral blood. This receptor was obtained from a man aged 35 to 55 with COVID-19, enrolled during active disease. The V and J genes are TRBV5-1 and TRBJ2-5, with D perhaps TRBD2 (7 bases). The CDR3: CASSLVGGARETQYF. The CDR3 DNA follows: TGCGCCAGCAGCTTGGTGGGGGGGGCGAGAGAGACCCAGTACTTC.